A single sample gave rise to the 30 T cell receptor beta chains below, sequenced in a study of shared clonotypes between healthy human individuals. The data were produced by immunoSEQ multiplex PCR, yet TCRdb's version contains in-frame clones alone and is incomplete. Of under 600,000 clones listed, roughly 98% are singletons. CD45RO-negative, CCR7-selected cells formed the naive CD8 fraction, which excluded terminally differentiated effector memory CD45RA+ cells. The sequenced sample consisted of naive CD8+ T cells sorted from blood. The receptors were sampled from a man younger than 40 in good health.

The sample holds one count of this clone. The V gene is TRBV9, the J gene TRBJ2-5; no clear D. Germline assignment: CDR1 SGDLS and CDR2 YYNGEE. V was pared by 0 bases and J by 2 bases, with 8 bases between. The CDR3 spans 14 residues. The CDR3 is CASSVEFNQETQYF. Written as DNA, the CDR3 is TGTGCCAGCAGCGTAGAATTTAATCAAGAGACCCAGTACTTC. Looking up the rest from reference TRBV9 and TRBJ2-5 gives the full variable domain: DSGVTQTPKHLITATGQRVTLRCSPRSGDLSVYWYQQSLDQGLQFLIQYYNGEERAKGNILERFSAQQFPDLHSELNLSSLELGDSALYFCASSVEFNQETQYFGPGTRLLVL.

The DNA of the CDR3 is TGCGCCAGCAGTGATTCTCAAACGTCAGATACGCAGTATTTT. Translated: CASSDSQTSDTQYF. J is TRBJ2-3 and V is TRBV10-1; D remains unclear. Germline V gene sequence: CDR1 WNHNN, CDR2 SYGVQD (reference sequence). Between the trimmed V and J ends, which lost 3 bases and 4 bases, there was a span of 11 bases. The CDR3 covers 14 residues.

The V gene is TRBV6-5, the J gene TRBJ2-7; TRBD1 might be the D (5 bases). Looked up from germline, CDR1 is MNHEY and CDR2 is SVGAGI. With 0 bases removed from V and 2 bases from J, the gap between germline ends came to 11 bases. The CDR3 is 15 amino acids. CDR3 loop: CASSYSWTLPYEQYF. CDR3 DNA sequence: TGTGCCAGCAGTTACTCTTGGACACTTCCCTACGAGCAGTACTTC.

J is TRBJ2-1 and V is TRBV29-1, with TRBD2 identical over 10 bases. V lost 5 bases and J lost 4; bases outside the gene matches: 5. The germline V gene has CDR1 SQVTM and CDR2 ANQGSEA. The CDR3 contains 14 residues. The chain's CDR3 is CSVSGRASYNEQFF. The CDR3 DNA is TGCAGCGTTAGCGGGAGGGCCAGTTACAATGAGCAGTTCTTC.

The V call is TRBV29-1, the J call TRBJ2-1, with 9 bases matching TRBD1. The CDR3 length is 14 residues. Germline loops: CDR1 SQVTM, CDR2 ANQGSEA. V trimming: 5 bases; J trimming: 1 base; junction bases outside the gene matches: 3. The CDR3 DNA reads TGCAGCGTTACCGGACAGGGGTCCTACAATGAGCAGTTCTTC. Translation: CSVTGQGSYNEQFF.

The chain has TRBV1 and TRBJ2-3. TRBV1 is a listed pseudogene. The length of the CDR3 is 16 residues. The CDR3 region has the DNA TGCACCAGCGGTTGGGCGGATATGGCCGGGACAGATACGCAGTATTTT. Amino acid sequence: CTSGWADMAGTDTQYF.

The chain employs TRBV10-1 and TRBJ2-3; D not certain. The V gene lost 2 bases and the J gene lost 4 bases, with 7 bases spanning the gap. The CDR3 is made up of 13 amino acids. Germline V CDR1 and CDR2: WNHNN, SYGVQD (reference sequence). The DNA for the CDR3 is TGCGCCAGCAGTGAGAAAGGGCCAGATACGCAGTATTTT. Its translation: CASSEKGPDTQYF.

The chain carries TRBV6-1 and TRBJ1-2; D unclear. The V gene's germline CDR1 is MNHNS and CDR2 SASEGT. The V end lost 2 bases, the J end lost 6 bases, and 16 bases lay between the germline ends. The CDR3 is made up of 15 amino acids. This CDR3 is CASSEFYAQVNGYTF. CDR3 coding DNA: TGTGCCAGCAGTGAATTTTATGCGCAAGTGAATGGCTACACCTTC.

This clone was observed a single time. This chain uses TRBV4-3 with TRBJ2-3; no firm D call. CDR1 is LGHNA, CDR2 YSLEER, per germline. CDR3 length: 15 amino acids. The ends were cut back, 0 bases at V and 6 bases at J, with 13 bases in the middle. The CDR3 DNA follows: TGCGCCAGCAGCCAAGATGGGGTAGTGGCCGATACGCAGTATTTT. Translating gives CASSQDGVVADTQYF.

The V gene is TRBV4-3, the J gene TRBJ2-7; 11 bases fit TRBD1. The CDR3 sequence is 15 residues long. CDR1 is LGHNA, CDR2 YSLEER, per germline. The ends lost 4 bases at V and 4 bases at J; junction bases unmatched: 6. CDR3 bases: TGCGCCAGCAGCCCAGAGGACAGGGGGCAGTACGAGCAGTACTTC. It translates to CASSPEDRGQYEQYF.

The rearrangement uses TRBV7-9 and TRBJ2-7; 8 positions agree with TRBD1. The CDR3 spans 17 residues. Germline values: CDR1 SEHNR, CDR2 FQNEAQ (reference sequence). V lost 4 bases to trimming and J lost 3 bases; unmatched junction nucleotides: 14. The CDR3 region is CASSSNEPGQAVYEQYF. In DNA form, the CDR3 reads TGTGCCAGCAGCTCAAATGAACCGGGACAGGCAGTCTACGAGCAGTACTTC.

The chain is built from TRBV11-2 and TRBJ1-1; no definite D call. The V end was cut by 1 base, the J end by 6 bases, with 9 bases between. The germline V gene encodes CDR1 SGHAT and CDR2 FQNNGV. The CDR3 has 13 residues. The DNA for the CDR3 is TGTGCCAGCAGCTTAGGAGGAGGGTCTGAAGCTTTCTTT. Amino acid sequence: CASSLGGGSEAFF.

The V and J genes are TRBV7-8 and TRBJ1-2; D gene ambiguous. With 0 bases removed from V and 4 bases from J, the gap between germline ends came to 9 bases. The CDR3 consists of 14 residues. CDR1 SGHVS and CDR2 FQNEAQ come from the germline V gene. As DNA, the CDR3 is TGTGCCAGCAGCTTAGCTAGATATAGCTATGGCTACACCTTC. It translates to CASSLARYSYGYTF. The entire variable domain, with the rest obtained from reference TRBV7-8 and TRBJ1-2, is as follows: GAGVSQSPRYKVAKRGQDVALRCDPISGHVSLFWYQQALGQGPEFLTYFQNEAQLDKSGLPSDRFFAERPEGSVSTLKIQRTQQEDSAVYLCASSLARYSYGYTFGSGTRLTVV.

V and J are TRBV9 and TRBJ1-1, with D tentatively TRBD1 (6 bases). CDR1 SGDLS and CDR2 YYNGEE come from the germline V gene. Trimming left V 0 bases short and J 3 bases short, with 9 bases between. The CDR3 consists of 14 residues. The CDR3 coding sequence is TGTGCCAGCAGCGTAGGTGAGGGGGACACTGAAGCTTTCTTT. It encodes CASSVGEGDTEAFF.

The chain is built from TRBV7-9 and TRBJ1-3, with 8 bases identical to TRBD1. Germline CDR1 SEHNR, CDR2 FQNEAQ (reference sequence). Losses at the gene ends were 6 bases for V and 0 bases for J; bases not matched to a gene: 7. The CDR3 contains 16 residues. The CDR3 DNA reads TGTGCCAGCAGGACGACAGGGGAACGCTCTGGAAACACCATATATTTT. This codes for CASRTTGERSGNTIYF.

The chain carries TRBV4-1 and TRBJ2-7; TRBD2 agrees at 10 bases. Germline V gene lookup returns CDR1 MGHRA and CDR2 YSYEKL. V lost 0 bases, J lost 0 bases, and 11 bases stayed unmatched. The CDR3 loop spans 19 amino acids. CDR3 region: CASSQDYAPGTSVSYEQYF. In DNA form, the CDR3 reads TGCGCCAGCAGCCAAGATTACGCCCCCGGGACTAGCGTCTCCTACGAGCAGTACTTC.

This clone was seen just once. The J gene is TRBJ2-7, the V gene TRBV4-1; D is unclear. The length of the CDR3 is 15 residues. Trimming took 0 bases from V and 0 from J, leaving 9 bases between them. Germline loops: CDR1 MGHRA, CDR2 YSYEKL. In nucleotides, the CDR3 is TGCGCCAGCAGCCAAGATGTCAATTTCTCCTACGAGCAGTACTTC. Protein: CASSQDVNFSYEQYF.

In this sample, this clone turned up once. This sequence joins TRBV19 and TRBJ1-5; D ambiguous. The V end was cut by 1 base, the J end by 7 bases, with 11 bases between. The CDR3 spans 14 residues. Germline V gives CDR1 LNHDA, CDR2 SQIVND (reference sequence). The CDR3 loop reads CASSIGPAVQPQHF. In DNA, the CDR3 is TGTGCCAGTAGTATAGGGCCGGCAGTCCAGCCCCAGCATTTT.

The chain combines TRBV7-9 with TRBJ2-7; possible D gene TRBD1, 5 bases. Trimming cost V 5 bases and J 3 bases, with 11 bases left between them. The CDR3 spans 13 residues. Germline V gene data show CDR1 as SEHNR and CDR2 as FQNEAQ (reference sequence). CDR3 sequence (DNA): TGTGCCAGCAGCGATGACAGCCGCTACGAGCAGTACTTC. Residues: CASSDDSRYEQYF.

The chain employs TRBV29-1 and TRBJ2-3, with D perhaps matching TRBD1 or TRBD2 (5 bases each). The germline CDR1 and CDR2 sequences are SQVTM and ANQGSEA. This CDR3 region has 18 residues. V was clipped by 2 bases and J by 2 bases, with 23 bases between them. The CDR3 DNA sequence: TGCAGCGTTGAATGGAACGACCCGGGACCAGGTTTCACAGATACGCAGTATTTT. Amino acid sequence: CSVEWNDPGPGFTDTQYF.

The rearrangement links TRBV19 to TRBJ1-2; 8 nucleotides match TRBD1. V was pared by 10 bases and J by 1 base, with 11 bases of the junction left unmatched. CDR1 is LNHDA, CDR2 SQIVND, per germline (reference sequence). The CDR3 has 15 amino acids. The CDR3 here is CATQSDRGLNYGYTF. CDR3 bases: TGTGCCACCCAAAGCGACAGGGGACTTAACTATGGCTACACCTTC.

The V and J genes are TRBV29-1 and TRBJ1-1; D uncertain. The CDR3 covers 12 residues. Germline assignment: CDR1 SQVTM and CDR2 ANQGSEA. Trimming stripped 4 bases from V and 5 bases from J, with 11 bases between. The CDR3 DNA is TGCAGCGTTGCAGACGCAGTAACTGAAGCTTTCTTT. It yields the protein CSVADAVTEAFF.

The chain carries TRBV5-1 and TRBJ1-4, with TRBD1 identical over 8 bases. Germline CDR1 is SGHRS and CDR2 is YFSETQ. The CDR3 runs 13 residues. V trimming: 3 bases; J trimming: 7 bases; junction bases outside the gene matches: 2. CDR3 region: CASSYDRGEKLFF. The CDR3 bases are TGCGCCAGCAGCTACGACAGGGGTGAAAAACTGTTTTTT.

The CDR3 sequence: CASRLDPGQVYVGQYF. In DNA, the CDR3 is TGTGCCAGCAGACTCGACCCCGGACAGGTCTACGTTGGGCAGTACTTC. The chain recombines TRBV2 with TRBJ2-7; 7 bases are shared with TRBD1. This CDR3 is 16 amino acids long. CDR1 is SNHLY, CDR2 FYNNEI, per germline. The ends lost 6 bases at V and 9 bases at J; junction bases unmatched: 20.

This clone was found once. This sequence joins TRBV15 and TRBJ2-7, with 11 bases aligning to TRBD2. Per the germline V gene, CDR1 is LNHNV and CDR2 is YYDKDF (reference sequence). The CDR3 extends over 16 amino acids. V lost 5 bases, J lost 4 bases, and 10 bases stayed unmatched. The CDR3 protein is CATSDTSGSGSYEQYF. Written as DNA, the CDR3 is TGTGCCACCAGCGATACTAGCGGGAGTGGTTCTTACGAGCAGTACTTC.

The genes are TRBV27 and TRBJ1-1; perhaps TRBD1 as D (5 bases). The length of the CDR3 is 14 residues. Germline loops: CDR1 MNHEY, CDR2 SMNVEV (reference sequence). Trimming pared 9 bases from V and 0 bases from J, leaving 14 bases between. The CDR3 DNA follows: TGTGCCAGTAAAACGGGACGGATGAACACTGAAGCTTTCTTT. This encodes CASKTGRMNTEAFF.

J is TRBJ1-2 and V is TRBV7-2; weak D call: TRBD1 (6 bases). Germline CDR1 reads SGHTA; CDR2 reads FQGNSA. Trimming removed 6 bases from V and 4 bases from J, with 15 bases in between. This CDR3 region has 14 residues. The DNA of the CDR3 is TGTGCCAGCAGTGCATGGACAGAATCCTATGGCTACACCTTC. This encodes CASSAWTESYGYTF.

J is TRBJ2-7 and V is TRBV27, with 9 nucleotides matching TRBD1. Losses at the gene ends were 5 bases for V and 3 bases for J; bases not matched to a gene: 8. Germline loops: CDR1 MNHEY, CDR2 SMNVEV (reference sequence). The CDR3 covers 15 residues. The CDR3 nucleotides read TGTGCCAGCAGTCGCGGACAGGGGAATATCTACGAGCAGTACTTC. Translation: CASSRGQGNIYEQYF.

The chain joins TRBV15 to TRBJ2-2, with 9 nucleotides matching TRBD2. This CDR3 comprises 14 residues. The V segment lost 8 bases and the J segment 1 base; nucleotides outside the gene matches: 2. The V gene's germline CDR1 is LNHNV and CDR2 YYDKDF (reference sequence). The CDR3 DNA sequence: TGTGCCACCGAGCGGGAGGTGAACACCGGGGAGCTGTTTTTT. Amino acid sequence: CATEREVNTGELFF.

J is TRBJ2-1 and V is TRBV5-1; D is possibly TRBD2 (6 bases). This CDR3 is 14 amino acids long. Germline CDR1 SGHRS, CDR2 YFSETQ. The V gene lost 2 bases and the J gene lost 6 bases, with 12 bases spanning the gap. This chain's CDR3 is CASSFGGTGNEQFF. The DNA of the CDR3 is TGCGCCAGCAGCTTCGGGGGAACCGGCAATGAGCAGTTCTTC.